A selection of T cell receptor beta chains follows, all from one sample in a study of T cell clonotyping in hematopoietic cell transplantation. Here immunoSEQ multiplex PCR was the method, and the copy in TCRdb shows in-frame clones only, minus some. This sample has some 13,000 clones, with around 94% found just once. The material was PBMCs, obtained 30 days after allogeneic stem cell transplant. Source of these receptors: a male patient aged 60-70 years who had an allogeneic stem cell transplant from an unrelated donor, so the T cells may come from the graft donor. Some clones in this sample may be carry-over from other donors' samples. Both conserved end residues are part of each CDR3. The order of the fields is V gene, clone size, D gene, J gene, CDR3 DNA, CDR3 protein. D genes are given only for firm matches. Not all rows give a size; the values are once, few, many and, for expanded clones, a class.

>TRBV7-3|NA|TRBD2|TRBJ2-3
TGTGCCAGCAGCTTAATGGGCGGGAGTATCTCAGATACGCAGTATTTT
CASSLMGGSISDTQYF
>TRBV11-2|NA|NA|TRBJ2-7
TGTGCCAGCAGCCAACAGGGAGCAACCTACGAGCAGTACTTC
CASSQQGATYEQYF
>TRBV6-5|NA|NA|TRBJ1-6
TGTGCCAGCAGTACCCCCCTTGAGTTGAATTCACCCCTCCACTTT
CASSTPLELNSPLHF
>TRBV6-5|NA|NA|TRBJ2-7
TGTGCCAGCAGTTACTCGCCAGGAACTAACTCCTACGAGCAGTACTTC
CASSYSPGTNSYEQYF
>TRBV6-1|NA|NA|TRBJ1-1
TGTGCCAGCAGTGAGGGAACGAGACTCCTAAAAGCTTTCTTT
CASSEGTRLLKAFF
>TRBV6-1|NA|TRBD1|TRBJ2-7
TGTGCCAGCAGCGTCCAGCCTGACAGGGCCTACGAGCAGTACTTC
CASSVQPDRAYEQYF
>TRBV6-6|NA|NA|TRBJ1-1
TGTGCCAGCAGTTACGCCGGGACATCCGAAGCTTTCTTT
CASSYAGTSEAFF
>TRBV6-1|NA|NA|TRBJ1-5
TGTGCCAGCAGTGACACAGAGTTTGAACAGCCCCAGCATTTT
CASSDTEFEQPQHF
>TRBV10-3|NA|TRBD1|TRBJ1-6
TGTGCCATCACAGAAGACAGGGATAATTCACCCCTCCACTTT
CAITEDRDNSPLHF
>TRBV19|NA|NA|TRBJ1-4
TGTGCCAGTAGTATTCAGGGAATTGAAAAACTGTTTTTT
CASSIQGIEKLFF
>TRBV7-2|NA|NA|TRBJ1-5
TGTGCCAGCAGCCCACTAGCCCCTTTTCAGCCCCAGCATTTT
CASSPLAPFQPQHF
>TRBV2|NA|NA|TRBJ2-4
TGTGCCAGCAGTGGAATAGCGGAGGAAAACATTCAGTACTTC
CASSGIAEENIQYF
>TRBV11-2|NA|TRBD1|TRBJ2-5
TGTGCCAGCAGCTTAGAAGGGGGCGCGAAGACCCAGTACTTC
CASSLEGGAKTQYF
>TRBV4-1|NA|NA|TRBJ2-1
TGCGCCAGCAGCCAACCCGGCCTCGAGCAGTTCTTC
CASSQPGLEQFF
>TRBV25-1|NA|NA|TRBJ1-1
TGTGCCAGCCGGAATCAGGAGAACACTGAAGCTTTCTTT
CASRNQENTEAFF
>TRBV5-1|NA|NA|TRBJ2-3
TGCGCCAGCAGCTTGGTACGCGGTGTCCAGGGTGCAGATACGCAGTATTTT
CASSLVRGVQGADTQYF
>TRBV6-5|NA|NA|TRBJ1-1
TGTGCCAGCAGTTACGGCCGCACTACCCTGAACACTGAAGCTTTCTTT
CASSYGRTTLNTEAFF
>TRBV18|NA|NA|TRBJ1-1
TGTGCCAGCTCACCGCTGGGAACGGACACTGAAGCTTTCTTT
CASSPLGTDTEAFF
>TRBV7-9|NA|TRBD1|TRBJ2-5
TGTGCCAGCAGCCCCGGACAGGGGTCAGAGACCCAGTACTTC
CASSPGQGSETQYF
>TRBV5-6|NA|NA|TRBJ1-5
TGTGCCAGCAGCTTTGGGCCCAGGGTTAATCAGCCCCAGCATTTT
CASSFGPRVNQPQHF
>TRBV4-1|NA|NA|TRBJ1-3
TGCGCCAGCAGCCAATCTCGGCAACCTGGAAACACCATATATTTT
CASSQSRQPGNTIYF
>TRBV4-3|once|TRBD1|TRBJ2-3
TGCGCCAGCAGCCCGTACGACGGGACAGGAAGGACAGATACGCAGTATTTT
CASSPYDGTGRTDTQYF
>TRBV7-8|once|TRBD1|TRBJ2-2
TGTGCCAGCAGCTTATTGGACAGGGGGCGTAACGGGGAGCTGTTTTTT
CASSLLDRGRNGELFF
>TRBV9|once|TRBD2|TRBJ2-2
TGTGCCAGCAGCGTAGCTACTAGCGCCAACACCGGGGAGCTGTTTTTT
CASSVATSANTGELFF
>TRBV19|NA|NA|TRBJ1-5
TGTGCCAGTAGTATTCAGGGTGGCAATCAGCCCCAGCATTTT
CASSIQGGNQPQHF
>TRBV25-1|NA|TRBD1|TRBJ2-7
TGTGCCAGCAGTGACCGGACAGGGCTTGAGCAGTACTTC
CASSDRTGLEQYF
>TRBV28|NA|NA|TRBJ1-5
TGTGCCAGCAGGGCCCGGCAGGGACGACAGCCCCAGCATTTT
CASRARQGRQPQHF
>TRBV7-2|NA|NA|TRBJ1-5
TGTGCCAGCAGCTTCGCAGGGGAAAGTCAGCCCCAGCATTTT
CASSFAGESQPQHF
>TRBV6-5|NA|TRBD1|TRBJ2-7
TGTGCCAGCAGTTATATTCTACAGGGGGCCTACGAGCAGTACTTC
CASSYILQGAYEQYF
>TRBV5-6|NA|NA|TRBJ1-2
TGTGCCAGCAGCTTGGGGGGGAAGTACACCTTC
CASSLGGKYTF
>TRBV7-8|once|NA|TRBJ2-7
TGTGCCAGCAGCATCGCAGGGTTTAGCTCCTACGAGCAGTACTTC
CASSIAGFSSYEQYF
>TRBV10-3|NA|NA|TRBJ1-1
TGTGCCATCAGTGAGTATGAAGGGCTGAACACTGAAGCTTTCTTT
CAISEYEGLNTEAFF
>TRBV10-3|once|NA|TRBJ2-2
TGTGCCATCAGTCGATCTAGAGACCCGAACACCGGGGAGCTGTTTTTT
CAISRSRDPNTGELFF
>TRBV2|NA|NA|TRBJ2-3
TGTGCCAGCAAGTTCGGGACTAGCACAGATACGCAGTATTTT
CASKFGTSTDTQYF
>TRBV11-2|NA|TRBD1|TRBJ1-1
TGTGCCAGCAGCTTACAGGGGGCAAAGAACACTGAAGCTTTCTTT
CASSLQGAKNTEAFF
>TRBV5-4|NA|TRBD1|TRBJ2-3
TGTGCCAGCAGCTCCCGGGACAGGGTTACAGATACGCAGTATTTT
CASSSRDRVTDTQYF
>TRBV4-3|NA|TRBD2|TRBJ2-1
TGCGCCAGCAGCCAAGAGGAGCGGGGGACATACAATGAGCAGTTCTTC
CASSQEERGTYNEQFF
>TRBV28|NA|NA|TRBJ1-2
TGTGCCAGCAGTTTGGAATATAGTGGCTACACCTTC
CASSLEYSGYTF
>TRBV27|NA|NA|TRBJ2-7
TGTGCCAGCAGTTCCAGGGGGGGGTACGAGCAGTACTTC
CASSSRGGYEQYF
>TRBV18|NA|TRBD1|TRBJ1-5
TGTGCCAGCTCTCGCAGTGGACAGGGTGGCGGCAATCAGCCCCAGCATTTT
CASSRSGQGGGNQPQHF
>TRBV16|NA|NA|TRBJ1-2
TGTGCCAGCAGCCAATACGGGCAGGGTTATGGCTACACCTTC
CASSQYGQGYGYTF
>TRBV11-1|NA|NA|TRBJ1-1
TGTGCCAGCAGCTTAGCAGGGACGAACACTGAAGCTTTCTTT
CASSLAGTNTEAFF
>TRBV7-8|NA|TRBD2|TRBJ2-4
TGTGCCAGCAGCTTCTCGATCGGGGGGGAGATAGCCAAAAACATTCAGTACTTC
CASSFSIGGEIAKNIQYF
>TRBV5-6|NA|TRBD2|TRBJ2-1
TGTGCCAGCAGCAACGGGGGGGATTACAATGAGCAGTTCTTC
CASSNGGDYNEQFF
>TRBV19|NA|NA|TRBJ1-1
TGTGCCAGTACCTTGGGGTCGAACACTGAAGCTTTCTTT
CASTLGSNTEAFF
>TRBV7-9|NA|TRBD2|TRBJ2-5
TGTGCCAGCAGCAGCGGTAGCGGGGCCCAAGAGACCCAGTACTTC
CASSSGSGAQETQYF
>TRBV19|NA|NA|TRBJ1-5
TGTGCCACAAACCCCCATAGCAATCAGCCCCAGCATTTT
CATNPHSNQPQHF
>TRBV6-6|NA|NA|TRBJ2-5
TGTGCCATGGGGGCCGACAGCAGGGAAGAGACCCAGTACTTC
CAMGADSREETQYF
>TRBV6-5|large|NA|TRBJ1-1
TGTGCCAGCAGTTACGGGGGCACTGAAGCTTTCTTT
CASSYGGTEAFF
>TRBV10-3|once|NA|TRBJ2-3
TGTGCCATCAGATCCGACAGGAGGAGCACAGATACGCAGTATTTT
CAIRSDRRSTDTQYF
>TRBV6-5|NA|NA|TRBJ1-2
TGTGCCAGCAGTTATGGAGGGGTGTATGGCTACACCTTC
CASSYGGVYGYTF
>TRBV7-9|NA|NA|TRBJ1-2
TGTGCCAGCAGCTTATTGGCAGGTCAGCCGTTCGGGTATGGCTACACCTTC
CASSLLAGQPFGYGYTF
>TRBV28|NA|NA|TRBJ2-7
TGTGCCAGCAGTTATATAACCTACGAGCAGTACTTC
CASSYITYEQYF
>TRBV7-6|NA|NA|TRBJ2-2
TGTGCCAGCAGCCAGGGCAGGGAGCTGTTTTTT
CASSQGRELFF
>TRBV27|NA|NA|TRBJ1-1
TGTGCCAGCAGGGTCCAGGGGTACACTGAAGCTTTCTTT
CASRVQGYTEAFF
>TRBV18|NA|NA|TRBJ1-2
TGTGCCAGCTCACCACAAGACTTTCTCTTCTATGGCTACACCTTC
CASSPQDFLFYGYTF
>TRBV6-6|NA|NA|TRBJ1-5
TGTGCCAGCAGTTACCACGATGGCAGCAATCAGCCCCAGCATTTT
CASSYHDGSNQPQHF
>TRBV7-8|NA|NA|TRBJ2-3
TGTGCCAGCAGCTTAGTGACCCTGTTCCGCCAGTACACAGATACGCAGTATTTT
CASSLVTLFRQYTDTQYF
>TRBV6-5|NA|TRBD1|TRBJ1-5
TGTGCCAGCAGCCCAGGACAGGGATTTAGGCAGCCCCAGCATTTT
CASSPGQGFRQPQHF
>TRBV19|NA|NA|TRBJ2-5
TGTGCCAGTAGCCAAGGGCCTCAAGAGACCCAGTACTTC
CASSQGPQETQYF